The 18 T cell receptor beta chains listed next were all sequenced from one sample in a study of blood T cell repertoires in COVID-19. Assay used: immunoSEQ multiplex PCR; TCRdb lists only in-frame clones, some missing. The sample lists approximately 160,000 clones, over 90% occurring once. The sequencing input was peripheral blood. These receptors originate from a woman aged 60 to 75 with COVID-19, enrolled during active disease.

Notes on this clone: This specimen includes other DNA sequences encoding the same CDR3. This chain joins TRBV9 and TRBJ1-1, with 8 nucleotides matching TRBD1. The CDR3 runs 14 residues. The V gene's germline CDR1 is SGDLS and CDR2 YYNGEE. J lost 5 bases, V lost 2 bases, and 5 bases had no gene match. Here the CDR3 reads CASSVGTGGTEAFF. The CDR3 DNA reads as TGTGCCAGCAGCGTGGGGACAGGAGGGACTGAAGCTTTCTTT.

V usage is TRBV29-1 and J usage is TRBJ1-2, with 7 bases that match TRBD1. Trimming at V came to 6 bases and at J to 2 bases, leaving 6 bases not matched to a gene. This CDR3 has 13 residues. CDR1 and CDR2 from the germline V gene are SQVTM and ANQGSEA. The CDR3 DNA reads TGCAGCGTCGCCGGGACAGAGAACTATGGCTACACCTTC. It is translated as CSVAGTENYGYTF.

V and J are TRBV5-1 and TRBJ1-2; D gene ambiguous. The V gene lost 4 bases and the J gene lost 8 bases, with 18 bases spanning the gap. CDR1 and CDR2 from the germline V gene are SGHRS and YFSETQ. CDR3 size: 14 residues. The CDR3 region has the DNA TGCGCCAGCAGCACGGACCGGGGATGGTACGGCTACACCTTC. Translation gives CASSTDRGWYGYTF.

This rearrangement joins TRBV6-1 to TRBJ1-2; 9 nucleotides align to TRBD1. CDR1 is MNHNS, CDR2 SASEGT, per germline. V gave up 1 base and J gave up 8 bases; unmatched junction bases: 5. The CDR3 has 14 amino acids. This CDR3 reads CASSEGQGVSGYTF. The CDR3 DNA reads TGTGCCAGCAGTGAAGGACAGGGGGTAAGCGGCTACACCTTC.

This sequence joins TRBV2 and TRBJ2-7, with D maybe TRBD1 (5 bases). This CDR3 has 15 amino acids. V was clipped by 7 bases and J by 0 bases, with 16 bases between them. Per the germline V gene, CDR1 is SNHLY and CDR2 is FYNNEI. Written as DNA, the CDR3 is TGTGCCAGCACCTCTGACAGTTTTAGCTCCTACGAGCAGTACTTC. It yields the protein CASTSDSFSSYEQYF.

The gene calls are TRBV4-3 and TRBJ1-2; 7 bases are shared with TRBD1. CDR3 length: 16 amino acids. The V gene's germline CDR1 is LGHNA and CDR2 YSLEER. V shed 0 bases, J shed 4 bases, and the junction held 8 bases outside the gene matches. The CDR3: CASSQDAWGQSYGYTF. The CDR3 DNA sequence: TGCGCCAGCAGCCAAGATGCTTGGGGACAGAGCTATGGCTACACCTTC.

The chain couples TRBV7-3 to TRBJ2-4; TRBD1 matches at 11 bases. CDR1 SGHTA and CDR2 FQGTGA come from the germline V gene. J gave up 8 bases and V 4 bases, and 7 bases lay outside the gene matches. This CDR3 is built from 15 residues. The CDR3 reads CASSSTGTGGDIQYF. DNA of the CDR3: TGTGCCAGCAGCTCGACCGGGACAGGGGGTGACATTCAGTACTTC.

This rearrangement joins TRBV7-9 to TRBJ1-1, with a weak D call TRBD1 (5 bases). Germline CDR1 and CDR2: SEHNR and FQNEAQ (reference sequence). CDR3 length: 16 amino acids. V gave up 1 base and J gave up 3 bases, with 15 bases separating them. The CDR3 spells CASSLGQGWSDTEAFF. DNA of the CDR3: TGTGCCAGCAGCTTAGGGCAGGGTTGGTCCGACACTGAAGCTTTCTTT. The variable domain in full, with the rest retrieved from reference TRBV7-9 and TRBJ1-1, is DTGVSQNPRHKITKRGQNVTFRCDPISEHNRLYWYRQTLGQGPEFLTYFQNEAQLEKSRLLSDRFSAERPKGSFSTLEIQRTEQGDSAMYLCASSLGQGWSDTEAFFGQGTRLTVV.

The gene calls are TRBV7-3 and TRBJ2-3; TRBD2 is a possible D gene (5 bases). Germline lookup yields CDR1 SGHTA and CDR2 FQGTGA. Between the trimmed V and J ends, which lost 4 bases and 3 bases, there was a span of 11 bases. The CDR3 runs to 14 residues. The CDR3 reads CASSSGGWTDTQYF. The CDR3 nucleotides are TGTGCCAGCAGCTCTGGCGGGTGGACAGATACGCAGTATTTT.

This clone occurred a few times. The rearrangement uses TRBV19 and TRBJ1-5; 8 bases match TRBD1. V was pared by 0 bases and J by 1 base, with 8 bases of the junction left unmatched. Germline V gene sequence: CDR1 LNHDA, CDR2 SQIVND (reference sequence). This CDR3 spans 18 amino acids. CDR3 in DNA: TGTGCCAGTAGTATAGATGCAGGGGGCTGGTCGAGCAATCAGCCCCAGCATTTT. Protein sequence: CASSIDAGGWSSNQPQHF.

This sequence joins TRBV10-3 and TRBJ2-7, with 9 bases lining up with TRBD1. V was clipped by 3 bases and J by 3 bases; unmatched bases: 9. Germline V CDR1 and CDR2: ENHRY, SYGVKD. The CDR3 runs 16 residues. The CDR3, as DNA: TGTGCCATCAGTGATCCCGGGGGGACAGGGTTCTACGAGCAGTACTTC. The encoded protein is CAISDPGGTGFYEQYF.

Only one count was recorded for this clone. V gene TRBV10-3 combines with J gene TRBJ2-2, with 7 nucleotides matching TRBD1. The CDR3 totals 15 residues. After removal of 6 bases from V and 0 bases from J, the junction contained 4 bases not matched to a gene. From germline, CDR1 is ENHRY and CDR2 SYGVKD. CDR3 protein: CAIRVGTANTGELFF. Here the CDR3 DNA reads TGTGCCATCAGGGTAGGGACAGCGAACACCGGGGAGCTGTTTTTT.

This sequence joins TRBV5-1 and TRBJ1-5, with 7 bases aligning to TRBD1. Germline loops: CDR1 SGHRS, CDR2 YFSETQ. The trim removed 2 bases at V and 4 bases at J, leaving 6 bases unmatched. The CDR3 is 15 amino acids. Here the CDR3 DNA reads TGCGCCAGCAGCTTAACAGGGGAATGGAATCAGCCCCAGCATTTT. Translating it yields CASSLTGEWNQPQHF. Supplemented by reference TRBV5-1 and TRBJ1-5, the full variable domain reads KAGVTQTPRYLIKTRGQQVTLSCSPISGHRSVSWYQQTPGQGLQFLFEYFSETQRNKGNFPGRFSGRQFSNSRSEMNVSTLELGDSALYLCASSLTGEWNQPQHFGDGTRLSIL.

The J gene is TRBJ2-3, the V gene TRBV5-1; 10 bases map to TRBD2. The CDR3 has 14 amino acids. V was clipped by 2 bases and J by 5 bases; unmatched bases: 2. Germline lookup yields CDR1 SGHRS and CDR2 YFSETQ. CDR3 DNA sequence: TGCGCCAGCAGCTTAAGACTAGCGGGAGATACGCAGTATTTT. It encodes CASSLRLAGDTQYF.

V and J are TRBV30 and TRBJ2-1; no clear D. The CDR3 extends over 12 amino acids. V was trimmed by 5 bases and J by 2 bases, leaving 7 bases between them. Per germline, CDR1 GTSNPN and CDR2 SVGIG (reference sequence). CDR3: CAWGPTYNEQFF. In DNA form, the CDR3 reads TGTGCCTGGGGACCCACCTACAATGAGCAGTTCTTC.

The gene calls are TRBV4-3 and TRBJ1-1; D is unresolved. From germline, CDR1 is LGHNA and CDR2 YSLEER. The ends were cut back, 0 bases at V and 0 bases at J, with 11 bases in the middle. This CDR3 has 16 amino acids. CDR3 sequence: CASSQDLRGMNTEAFF. The CDR3 DNA follows: TGCGCCAGCAGCCAAGATCTCCGGGGAATGAACACTGAAGCTTTCTTT.

The rearrangement uses TRBV19 and TRBJ1-3, with 9 bases that match TRBD1. J was trimmed by 4 bases and V by 9 bases; bases with no gene match: 7. Looked up from germline, CDR1 is LNHDA and CDR2 is SQIVND (reference sequence). The CDR3 is made up of 14 amino acids. This CDR3 is CASRGTGQGNTIYF. The CDR3 bases are TGTGCCAGCAGAGGGACAGGGCAAGGAAACACCATATATTTT.

This chain uses TRBV6-5 with TRBJ1-2; 7 bases fit TRBD1. The CDR3 is 13 residues long. Germline V gene data show CDR1 as MNHEY and CDR2 as SVGAGI. The ends lost 8 bases at V and 4 bases at J; junction bases unmatched: 7. This CDR3 is CASEQGWSYGYTF. CDR3 DNA: TGTGCCAGCGAACAGGGGTGGAGCTATGGCTACACCTTC.